A single sample is the source of the 8 T cell receptor beta chains below, sequenced in a study of cytomegalovirus exposure and HLA in healthy donors. 13 Jbeta primers and 60 Vbeta primers were used for the PCR. This table comes from immunoSEQ multiplex PCR, and its TCRdb copy is limited to in-frame clones, with some not included. The sample contains roughly 100,000 clones, 55% to 80% of which appear only once. Sequencing input: PBMCs. These receptors came from a man aged 35 to 55 in good health and CMV-seronegative.

The chain joins TRBV13 to TRBJ2-3; tentative D call: TRBD1 (5 bases). Trimming cost V 3 bases and J 1 base, with 14 bases left between them. Germline CDR1 reads PRHDT; CDR2 reads FYEKMQ (reference sequence). The CDR3 consists of 16 residues. The CDR3 loop is CASSLGPTAGTDTQYF. The CDR3, as DNA: TGTGCCAGCAGCTTGGGGCCCACCGCCGGCACAGATACGCAGTATTTT.

This clone was seen a handful of times. V gene TRBV11-1 combines with J gene TRBJ2-6; no definite D call. From germline, CDR1 is SGHAT and CDR2 FQDESV (reference sequence). There are 15 residues in the CDR3. Deletions cut 8 bases from V and 0 bases from J, with 11 bases between. CDR3 sequence reads: CASGRVNSGANVLTF. The CDR3 DNA reads TGTGCCAGCGGCCGGGTGAACTCTGGGGCCAACGTCCTGACTTTC.

The chain links TRBV11-2 to TRBJ2-7, with a possible D match to TRBD2 (6 bases). V dropped 1 base and J dropped 3 bases, with 10 bases sitting between them. The CDR3 consists of 14 residues. Germline V gene data show CDR1 as SGHAT and CDR2 as FQNNGV. This CDR3 reads CASSLGGIRYEQYF. The CDR3 DNA reads TGTGCCAGCAGCTTAGGCGGGATCCGCTACGAGCAGTACTTC.

This sequence joins TRBV7-8 and TRBJ2-5, with D perhaps matching TRBD1 (5 bases). The V and J ends lost 5 bases and 1 base respectively, with 14 bases between them. The CDR3 sequence is 15 residues long. Germline-derived CDR1 and CDR2 are SGHVS and FQNEAQ. Written as DNA, the CDR3 is TGTGCCAGCAGCGCCGGACAAACCTCCCAAGAGACCCAGTACTTC. The encoded protein is CASSAGQTSQETQYF.

The V and J genes are TRBV7-2 and TRBJ1-1; the D gene is possibly TRBD1 (6 bases). CDR3 length equals 14 residues. Germline V gene sequence: CDR1 SGHTA, CDR2 FQGNSA. V was clipped by 2 bases and J by 1 base, with 8 bases between them. The CDR3 DNA is TGTGCCAGCAGCTTACGGACAGCGAACACTGAAGCTTTCTTT. Amino acids: CASSLRTANTEAFF.

Note on this clone: The germline gene is not matched at one end of the junction; a read error may be the cause. The gene calls are TRBV19 and TRBJ2-3, with a possible D match to TRBD2 (6 bases). Per germline, CDR1 LNHDA and CDR2 SQIVND (reference sequence). This CDR3 spans 13 amino acids. In nucleotides, the CDR3 is TGTGCCAGTAGTATGATCTCGGGGGAGTCCCCCGATTTT. This codes for CASSMISGESPDF.

This clone was seen a handful of times. V and J are TRBV5-1 and TRBJ1-4; possibly TRBD1 for D (5 bases). CDR1 SGHRS and CDR2 YFSETQ come from the germline V gene. Trimming shortened V by 0 bases and J by 5 bases, and 8 bases separated the two germline ends. There are 14 residues in the CDR3. The CDR3 loop is CASSLGGTNEKLFF. For the CDR3, the DNA is TGCGCCAGCAGCTTGGGCGGGACGAATGAAAAACTGTTTTTT.

V is TRBV7-2 and J is TRBJ2-7, with 11 bases identical to TRBD2. The CDR3 length is 16 residues. Trimming at V came to 5 bases and at J to 3 bases, leaving 9 bases not matched to a gene. CDR1 and CDR2 from the germline V gene are SGHTA and FQGNSA. CDR3 amino acids: CASSRSGGAQVYEQYF. DNA for the CDR3: TGTGCCAGCAGCCGTAGCGGGGGGGCTCAGGTCTACGAGCAGTACTTC.